A selection of T cell receptor beta chains follows, all from one sample in a study of T-cell reconstitution after alpha-beta-depleted transplantation in children. TCRdb re-called the PCR reads with MiXCR, one entry per CDR3 protein. The sample carries about 580,000 distinct CDR3 sequences, over 20% recorded once. Material: PBMCs, obtained before TCRalphabeta/CD19-depleted stem cell transplant. The receptors shown here come from a boy under three years old with Wiskott-Aldrich syndrome, due to receive a stem cell transplant. Both conserved end residues are part of each CDR3. Each record gives: J gene, D gene, V gene, clone size, CDR3 DNA, CDR3 protein. D genes are given only for firm matches. Size values are once, few and many counts, or a class for expanded clones, and some rows have none.

j_call: TRBJ1-2; d_call: NA; v_call: TRBV3-1; clone_size: few; cdr3_nt: TGTGCCAGCAGCCAAGGTTCGGATTATGGCTACACCTTC; cdr3_aa: CASSQGSDYGYTF
j_call: TRBJ2-1; d_call: NA; v_call: TRBV12-3/TRBV12-4; clone_size: NA; cdr3_nt: TGTGCCAGCAGTTTATCGGGGCAGGGGTCCAATGAGCAGTTCTTC; cdr3_aa: CASSLSGQGSNEQFF
j_call: TRBJ2-7; d_call: NA; v_call: TRBV5-1; clone_size: few; cdr3_nt: TGCGCCAGCAGCCCGGATCTCTACGAGCAGTACTTC; cdr3_aa: CASSPDLYEQYF
j_call: TRBJ2-1; d_call: TRBD2; v_call: TRBV7-6; clone_size: NA; cdr3_nt: TGTGCCAGCAGCTTTCGGGAGGGCCGTGAGCAGTTCTTC; cdr3_aa: CASSFREGREQFF
j_call: TRBJ2-2; d_call: NA; v_call: TRBV20-1; clone_size: NA; cdr3_nt: TGCAGTGCTAGAGATTATAAGGACAAGAACACCGGGGAGCTGTTTTTT; cdr3_aa: CSARDYKDKNTGELFF
j_call: TRBJ2-7; d_call: NA; v_call: TRBV18; clone_size: NA; cdr3_nt: TGTGCCAGCTCAATCCGTGGGAGCTTTTACGAGCAGTACTTC; cdr3_aa: CASSIRGSFYEQYF
j_call: TRBJ2-1; d_call: TRBD2; v_call: TRBV12-3/TRBV12-4; clone_size: NA; cdr3_nt: TGTGCCAGCAGTTTAGAGTCAGCGGGAGGGCCCCCCTACAATGAGCAGTTCTTC; cdr3_aa: CASSLESAGGPPYNEQFF
j_call: TRBJ2-1; d_call: NA; v_call: TRBV29-1; clone_size: few; cdr3_nt: TGCAGCGGCATGCTAGGAGGGTCTTACAATGAGCAGTTCTTC; cdr3_aa: CSGMLGGSYNEQFF
j_call: TRBJ2-3; d_call: NA; v_call: TRBV12-3/TRBV12-4; clone_size: few; cdr3_nt: TGTGCCAGCAGTAGATCCGCCAGTATTTTGACCTATACGCAGTATTTT; cdr3_aa: CASSRSASILTYTQYF
j_call: TRBJ2-1; d_call: TRBD2; v_call: TRBV30; clone_size: NA; cdr3_nt: TGTGGCGGGACTAGCGGGATCTACAATGAGCAGTTCTTC; cdr3_aa: CGGTSGIYNEQFF
j_call: TRBJ2-5; d_call: NA; v_call: TRBV5-1; clone_size: few; cdr3_nt: TGTGCCAGCAGCTTTAGCGTCCAAGAGACCCAGTACTTC; cdr3_aa: CASSFSVQETQYF
j_call: TRBJ1-1; d_call: NA; v_call: TRBV20-1; clone_size: few; cdr3_nt: TGCAGTGCCGAGGTCGCTGAAGCTTTCTTT; cdr3_aa: CSAEVAEAFF
j_call: TRBJ2-1; d_call: TRBD2; v_call: TRBV5-1; clone_size: few; cdr3_nt: TGCGCCAGCAGCCTAGCTGGGAGGGTGTACAATGAGCAGTTCTTC; cdr3_aa: CASSLAGRVYNEQFF
j_call: TRBJ1-1; d_call: NA; v_call: TRBV12-3/TRBV12-4; clone_size: NA; cdr3_nt: TGTGCCAGCAGCGGGGGGCCCCCTAACACTGAAGCTTTCTTT; cdr3_aa: CASSGGPPNTEAFF
j_call: TRBJ2-3; d_call: TRBD2; v_call: TRBV20-1; clone_size: NA; cdr3_nt: TGCAGTGCTAGCCCTAGCGGGAAAACAGATACGCAGTATTTT; cdr3_aa: CSASPSGKTDTQYF
j_call: TRBJ2-1; d_call: NA; v_call: TRBV10-3; clone_size: few; cdr3_nt: TGTGCCATCACGGGACGTTCCTACAATGAGCAGTTCTTC; cdr3_aa: CAITGRSYNEQFF
j_call: TRBJ2-7; d_call: TRBD2; v_call: TRBV28; clone_size: NA; cdr3_nt: TGTGCCAGCAGTCTGTACGGGACTAGCGGGAGTTTGGGCGAGCAGTACTTC; cdr3_aa: CASSLYGTSGSLGEQYF
j_call: TRBJ1-6; d_call: NA; v_call: TRBV28; clone_size: NA; cdr3_nt: TGTGCCAGCAGAGACGCGCGGTTTTCGTCACCCCTCCACTTT; cdr3_aa: CASRDARFSSPLHF
j_call: TRBJ2-1; d_call: NA; v_call: TRBV3-1; clone_size: NA; cdr3_nt: TGTGCCAGCAGCCAAGGGTCCGGGGCATTCTCCTACAATGAGCAGTTCTTC; cdr3_aa: CASSQGSGAFSYNEQFF
j_call: TRBJ2-5; d_call: NA; v_call: TRBV12-3/TRBV12-4; clone_size: NA; cdr3_nt: TGTGCCAGCAGTTTATCCCCTTTCTCGGGGTCGGGGGAGACCCAGTACTTC; cdr3_aa: CASSLSPFSGSGETQYF
j_call: TRBJ2-7; d_call: NA; v_call: TRBV7-8; clone_size: NA; cdr3_nt: TGTGCCAGCAGCTTAGCTCTCTACGAGCAGTACTTC; cdr3_aa: CASSLALYEQYF
j_call: TRBJ2-6; d_call: NA; v_call: TRBV10-3; clone_size: few; cdr3_nt: TGTGCCATCAGTGACCCCAACTCTGGGGCCAACGTCCTGACTTTC; cdr3_aa: CAISDPNSGANVLTF
j_call: TRBJ1-1; d_call: NA; v_call: TRBV12-3/TRBV12-4; clone_size: few; cdr3_nt: TGTGCCAGCAGTTTTTCCCTTGACAGCCACGGCACTGAAGCTTTCTTT; cdr3_aa: CASSFSLDSHGTEAFF
j_call: TRBJ2-3; d_call: NA; v_call: TRBV6-1; clone_size: few; cdr3_nt: TGTGCCAGCATCTCACAAAAATCGGGGATGACTAGCACAGATACGCAGTATTTT; cdr3_aa: CASISQKSGMTSTDTQYF
j_call: TRBJ2-1; d_call: TRBD2; v_call: TRBV5-1; clone_size: NA; cdr3_nt: TGCGCCAGCAGATCCGGGACTAGTTACAATGAGCAGTTCTTC; cdr3_aa: CASRSGTSYNEQFF
j_call: TRBJ1-4; d_call: NA; v_call: TRBV20-1; clone_size: few; cdr3_nt: TGCAGTGCTAGTAGAGAGGTTGAAAAACTGTTTTTT; cdr3_aa: CSASREVEKLFF
j_call: TRBJ2-7; d_call: NA; v_call: TRBV27; clone_size: NA; cdr3_nt: TGTGCCAGCAGTCTCTCCCTGACAGTCTGGGCCTACGAGCAGTACTTC; cdr3_aa: CASSLSLTVWAYEQYF
j_call: TRBJ2-7; d_call: NA; v_call: TRBV5-1; clone_size: NA; cdr3_nt: TGCGCCAGCAGCGTCGGAGGGGGCGGGAGGCTGCGGGAACAGTACTTC; cdr3_aa: CASSVGGGGRLREQYF
j_call: TRBJ2-7; d_call: NA; v_call: TRBV12-3/TRBV12-4; clone_size: many; cdr3_nt: TGTGCCAGCAGCTTGAAGTCTGAGCAGTACTTC; cdr3_aa: CASSLKSEQYF
j_call: TRBJ2-5; d_call: TRBD2; v_call: TRBV20-1; clone_size: NA; cdr3_nt: TGCAGTGCCTTGACTAGCGGGAGCGAGACCCAGTACTTC; cdr3_aa: CSALTSGSETQYF
j_call: TRBJ2-2; d_call: TRBD1; v_call: TRBV12-3/TRBV12-4; clone_size: few; cdr3_nt: TGTGCCAGCAGTTTAGTGGGACAGCCAAGCCCCGGGGAGCTGTTTTTT; cdr3_aa: CASSLVGQPSPGELFF
j_call: TRBJ1-5; d_call: NA; v_call: TRBV7-9; clone_size: NA; cdr3_nt: TGTGCCAGCAGCTTGGGTAGGGCAGGGTGGGGCAATCAGCCCCAGCATTTT; cdr3_aa: CASSLGRAGWGNQPQHF
j_call: TRBJ2-3; d_call: TRBD2; v_call: TRBV10-3; clone_size: NA; cdr3_nt: TGTGCCAGCCGGGGGAGACTAGCGGGAGATACGCAGTATTTT; cdr3_aa: CASRGRLAGDTQYF
j_call: TRBJ2-1; d_call: NA; v_call: TRBV7-2; clone_size: few; cdr3_nt: TGTGCCAGCAGCTTTTTTGCACGGGAGAGAGACAATGAGCAGTTCTTC; cdr3_aa: CASSFFARERDNEQFF
j_call: TRBJ1-5; d_call: TRBD1; v_call: TRBV7-8; clone_size: NA; cdr3_nt: TGTGCCAGCAGCTTTTCTAGGACAGGGGCGAGTCAGCCCCAGCATTTT; cdr3_aa: CASSFSRTGASQPQHF
j_call: TRBJ2-1; d_call: TRBD1; v_call: TRBV18; clone_size: NA; cdr3_nt: TGTGCCAGCTCACCACGGGCAGGGGGTGCCATCTACAATGAGCAGTTCTTC; cdr3_aa: CASSPRAGGAIYNEQFF
j_call: TRBJ2-1; d_call: NA; v_call: TRBV20-1; clone_size: few; cdr3_nt: TGCAGTGCTAGAGATCGTCTGAGCGGGCTATCACTCAATGAGCAGTTCTTC; cdr3_aa: CSARDRLSGLSLNEQFF
j_call: TRBJ2-1; d_call: NA; v_call: TRBV20-1; clone_size: NA; cdr3_nt: TGCAGTGCTAGAGGTCCCTCCTACAATGAGCAGTTCTTC; cdr3_aa: CSARGPSYNEQFF
j_call: TRBJ2-5; d_call: NA; v_call: TRBV15; clone_size: NA; cdr3_nt: TGTGCCACCAGCAGAGATGGGCGGGGCCAAGAGACCCAGTACTTC; cdr3_aa: CATSRDGRGQETQYF
j_call: TRBJ1-6; d_call: NA; v_call: TRBV28; clone_size: NA; cdr3_nt: TGTGCCAGCAGTTTGCCAGATTCACCCCTCCACTTT; cdr3_aa: CASSLPDSPLHF
j_call: TRBJ1-3; d_call: TRBD1; v_call: TRBV5-1; clone_size: NA; cdr3_nt: TGCGCCAGCAGCTTTGAATTCCGACAGGGTTATTCTGGAAACACCATATATTTT; cdr3_aa: CASSFEFRQGYSGNTIYF
j_call: TRBJ2-1; d_call: NA; v_call: TRBV20-1; clone_size: few; cdr3_nt: TGCAGTGCTCCTCACGCGGGAAGATACAATGAGCAGTTCTTC; cdr3_aa: CSAPHAGRYNEQFF
j_call: TRBJ2-1; d_call: NA; v_call: TRBV15; clone_size: few; cdr3_nt: TGTGCCACCAGCCCTGGGGGAAGGTACAATGAGCAGTTCTTC; cdr3_aa: CATSPGGRYNEQFF
j_call: TRBJ2-2; d_call: NA; v_call: TRBV28; clone_size: NA; cdr3_nt: TGTGCCAGCAGTTTAGCCAGGTTGGCCACCGGGGAGCTGTTTTTT; cdr3_aa: CASSLARLATGELFF
j_call: TRBJ2-1; d_call: NA; v_call: TRBV19; clone_size: NA; cdr3_nt: TGTGCCAGTATAAACGCCTACAATGAGCAGTTCTTC; cdr3_aa: CASINAYNEQFF
j_call: TRBJ1-5; d_call: NA; v_call: TRBV30; clone_size: few; cdr3_nt: TGTGCCTGGAGTCCAACATACAATCAGCCCCAGCATTTT; cdr3_aa: CAWSPTYNQPQHF
j_call: TRBJ2-1; d_call: TRBD2; v_call: TRBV20-1; clone_size: few; cdr3_nt: TGCAGTGCGGACGGACTAGCGGGAGAATTAGATGAGCAGTTCTTC; cdr3_aa: CSADGLAGELDEQFF
j_call: TRBJ2-3; d_call: TRBD1; v_call: TRBV29-1; clone_size: few; cdr3_nt: TGCAGCGTTGATCCTCGGGACAGCAGCACAGATACGCAGTATTTT; cdr3_aa: CSVDPRDSSTDTQYF
j_call: TRBJ1-1; d_call: NA; v_call: TRBV28; clone_size: NA; cdr3_nt: TGTGCCAGCAGGTACAGGGCCATGAACACTGAAGCTTTCTTT; cdr3_aa: CASRYRAMNTEAFF
j_call: TRBJ2-1; d_call: TRBD2; v_call: TRBV5-1; clone_size: NA; cdr3_nt: TGCGCCAGCAGCCAATTAGCGGGAGGGCCATCTCGGTCCTACAATGAGCAGTTCTTC; cdr3_aa: CASSQLAGGPSRSYNEQFF
j_call: TRBJ1-2; d_call: NA; v_call: TRBV4-2; clone_size: NA; cdr3_nt: TGTGCCAGCAGCCAAGATGCCCGGGGTTCATTATATGGCTACACCTTC; cdr3_aa: CASSQDARGSLYGYTF
j_call: TRBJ2-5; d_call: TRBD2; v_call: TRBV29-1; clone_size: few; cdr3_nt: TGCAGCGTTTCTAGCGGGGGCGAGACCCAGTACTTC; cdr3_aa: CSVSSGGETQYF
j_call: TRBJ2-7; d_call: TRBD1; v_call: TRBV10-3; clone_size: few; cdr3_nt: TGTGCCATCAGTGAGTCGACTCCAGGGACAGTGCCCTCCTACGAGCAGTACTTC; cdr3_aa: CAISESTPGTVPSYEQYF
j_call: TRBJ2-7; d_call: TRBD2; v_call: TRBV10-3; clone_size: NA; cdr3_nt: TGTGCCATCAGTGAGAGTAATAGCGGGAGCTACGAGCAGTACTTC; cdr3_aa: CAISESNSGSYEQYF